This T cell receptor beta chain was captured in a study of CD8+ T cells in alopecia areata. Alopecia areata patients provided lesional scalp punch biopsies and peripheral blood. Sequencing relied on a cDNA template that was reverse transcribed from extracted RNA. Sequencing was performed with immunoSEQ multiplex PCR; in TCRdb, only in-frame clones are kept and a portion is missing. The table shows over 100,000 clones, with approximately 49% occurring only once. The ends lost 5 bases at V and 2 bases at J; junction bases unmatched: 2. Germline values: CDR1 PRHDT, CDR2 FYEKMQ (reference sequence). The CDR3 extends over 15 amino acids.

The sequence came from a human donor with alopecia areata. V gene TRBV13 combines with J gene TRBJ2-5, with 13 bases matching TRBD2. The sequencing used CD8+ T cells sorted from blood, collected at week 0. DNA of the CDR3: TGTGCCAGCAGCCAACTAGCGGGGGGGCAAGAGACCCAGTACTTC. Protein: CASSQLAGGQETQYF.